The 23 T cell receptor beta chains presented below share a single source sample, sequenced in a study of blood T cell repertoires in COVID-19 (dated by TCRdb to the early 2020s). Libraries were prepared through the immunoSEQ multiplex PCR assay. TCRdb re-hosts the immuneACCESS table, in-frame sequences only. Its copies lack some clones; in the studies checked, an unresolved V gene accounts for under half of them, and the cause for the rest is not known. The sample has fewer than 250,000 clones on record, around four fifths of them singletons. In total, the top ten clones hold about 4% of the sample. Sequencing used peripheral blood. These receptors originate from a man aged 50 to 59 with acute or convalescent COVID-19.

A few counts support this clone. This chain links TRBV6-5 with TRBJ2-7; D is possibly TRBD2 (6 bases). V was clipped by 2 bases and J by 2 bases, with 7 bases between them. Germline-derived CDR1 and CDR2 are MNHEY and SVGAGI. The CDR3 totals 13 residues. DNA for the CDR3: TGTGCCAGCAGTTACAGGGAGGCCTACGAGCAGTACTTC. Encoded protein: CASSYREAYEQYF.

The V and J genes are TRBV3-1 (or the pseudogene TRBV3-2) and TRBJ2-6; a weak D match, TRBD1 (6 bases). Germline V gene lookup returns CDR1 LGHDT and CDR2 YNNKEL (reference sequence). Trimming stripped 3 bases from V and 0 bases from J, with 15 bases between. This CDR3 is 18 amino acids long. CDR3 region: CASSHKGDTFSGANVLTF. The CDR3 nucleotides read TGTGCCAGCAGCCATAAGGGGGACACCTTCTCTGGGGCCAACGTCCTGACTTTC.

CDR3 sequence (DNA): TGTGCCAGTAGCGTCACAGATACGCAGTATTTT. Amino acids: CASSVTDTQYF. The chain employs TRBV19 and TRBJ2-3; no clear D. This CDR3 has 11 residues. CDR1 is LNHDA, CDR2 SQIVND, per germline (reference sequence). Trimming pared 6 bases from V and 2 bases from J, leaving 3 bases between.

The chain carries TRBV19 and TRBJ1-1; D is perhaps TRBD1 (5 bases). Trimming left V 2 bases short and J 1 base short, with 8 bases between. CDR1 and CDR2 (germline): LNHDA, SQIVND (reference sequence). This CDR3 is 14 amino acids long. CDR3 in amino acids: CASSINGQNTEAFF. The CDR3 nucleotides read TGTGCCAGTAGTATAAATGGACAGAACACTGAAGCTTTCTTT.

This sequence joins TRBV6-5 and TRBJ1-1, with 8 positions matching TRBD1. CDR3 length: 14 residues. V was clipped by 4 bases and J by 5 bases; unmatched bases: 6. CDR1 is MNHEY, CDR2 SVGAGI, per germline. This CDR3 reads CASSLDRVRTEAFF. For the CDR3, the DNA is TGTGCCAGCAGTTTGGACAGGGTAAGGACTGAAGCTTTCTTT.

This clone occurred once. J is TRBJ1-5 and V is TRBV28, with 8 bases that match TRBD1. The CDR3 length is 15 residues. In germline, CDR1 is MDHEN, CDR2 SYDVKM. The junction had 7 bases not matched to a gene; V was cut back by 8 bases and J by 1 base. CDR3 protein: CASGRGQASNQPQHF. The CDR3 region has the DNA TGTGCCAGCGGCCGGGGACAGGCGAGCAATCAGCCCCAGCATTTT.

On this clone itself: The sample carries other DNA sequences with the same CDR3. The chain links TRBV19 to TRBJ1-5; 8 nucleotides line up with TRBD1. Germline assignment: CDR1 LNHDA and CDR2 SQIVND (reference sequence). CDR3 length: 13 residues. V shed 6 bases, J shed 7 bases, and the junction held 5 bases outside the gene matches. This chain's CDR3 is CASRDRGSQPQHF. The DNA for the CDR3 is TGTGCCAGTAGAGACAGGGGATCCCAGCCCCAGCATTTT.

This sequence joins TRBV28 and TRBJ2-1, with D possibly being TRBD1 (6 bases). Germline-derived CDR1 and CDR2 are MDHEN and SYDVKM. The CDR3 runs 17 residues. The V end lost 1 base, the J end lost 3 bases, and 16 bases lay between the germline ends. DNA for the CDR3: TGTGCCAGCAGTTTATCCCAGGGGACCCTTCACTACAATGAGCAGTTCTTC. As protein: CASSLSQGTLHYNEQFF. The complete variable domain, with remaining parts taken from reference TRBV28 and TRBJ2-1, reads DVKVTQSSRYLVKRTGEKVFLECVQDMDHENMFWYRQDPGLGLRLIYFSYDVKMKEKGDIPEGYSVSREKKERFSLILESASTNQTSMYLCASSLSQGTLHYNEQFFGPGTRLTVL.

The rearrangement links TRBV19 to TRBJ2-1, with D perhaps matching TRBD1 (5 bases). This CDR3 has 15 amino acids. Deletions cut 1 base from V and 2 bases from J, with 9 bases between. The germline gives CDR1 LNHDA, CDR2 SQIVND (reference sequence). Here the CDR3 DNA reads TGTGCCAGTAGTATAGGTGGGGCGCCCTACAATGAGCAGTTCTTC. This translates into CASSIGGAPYNEQFF.

The chain recombines TRBV30 with TRBJ2-1, with D possibly matching TRBD2 (5 bases). Trimming removed 5 bases from V and 9 bases from J, with 11 bases in between. The CDR3 length is 11 residues. The V gene's germline CDR1 is GTSNPN and CDR2 SVGIG (reference sequence). DNA for the CDR3: TGTGCCTGGTCGGGGTTGGGTGAGCAGTTCTTC. Amino acid sequence: CAWSGLGEQFF.

The V gene is TRBV5-6, the J gene TRBJ1-2, with a possible D match to TRBD1 (5 bases). V lost 4 bases and J 3 bases, leaving 13 bases between the germline ends. The CDR3 loop spans 14 amino acids. Germline CDR1 reads SGHDT; CDR2 reads YYEEEE. CDR3 residues: CASSSDGGYYGYTF. In nucleotides, the CDR3 is TGTGCCAGCAGCAGCGACGGGGGGTACTATGGCTACACCTTC.

The chain has TRBV7-2 and TRBJ2-2, with 8 bases fitting TRBD2. With 4 bases clipped from V and 7 bases from J, the junction kept 8 bases outside the gene matches. The CDR3 contains 15 residues. Germline CDR1 reads SGHTA; CDR2 reads FQGNSA. CDR3 sequence (DNA): TGTGCCAGCAGCTCCGGGGGGGGCCTCTTCGGGGAGCTGTTTTTT. Amino acid sequence: CASSSGGGLFGELFF.

This clone came up a few times. V and J are TRBV2 and TRBJ2-5; the D gene is possibly TRBD2 (6 bases). The germline V and J ends were trimmed by 3 bases and 4 bases, with 18 bases remaining between them. Germline loops: CDR1 SNHLY, CDR2 FYNNEI. The CDR3 consists of 16 residues. The CDR3 reads CASSDGTQPFRETQYF. The CDR3, as DNA: TGTGCCAGCAGTGACGGGACTCAGCCCTTCAGAGAGACCCAGTACTTC.

The chain has TRBV29-1 and TRBJ2-1; D is perhaps TRBD1 (6 bases). Germline CDR1 reads SQVTM; CDR2 reads ANQGSEA. V lost 8 bases to trimming and J lost 10 bases, with 18 bases between them. The CDR3 contains 12 residues. CDR3: CSSGRGGVEQFF. The CDR3, as DNA: TGCAGCTCGGGGAGAGGGGGAGTCGAGCAGTTCTTC.

The V gene is TRBV21-1, the J gene TRBJ2-1; the D call of TRBD2 is as the table states it, not checked on the DNA. TRBV21-1 is termed a pseudogene. The CDR3 length is 17 residues. The CDR3 nucleotides are TGTGCCAGCAGCGAACGGAGTCGAGGGAAAGCGTACAATGAGCAGTTCTTC. Translated, it gives CASSERSRGKAYNEQFF.

The rearrangement links TRBV11-3 to TRBJ1-2; unclear D gene. Germline loops: CDR1 SGHNT, CDR2 YENEEA. The CDR3 has 14 amino acids. Trimming took off 5 bases at V and 1 base at J, with 11 bases between the two ends. CDR3 sequence (DNA): TGTGCCAGCAGCCGGTATTTTAGTAACTATGGCTACACCTTC. Protein sequence: CASSRYFSNYGYTF. Full variable domain (rest looked up from reference TRBV11-3 and TRBJ1-2): EAGVVQSPRYKIIEKKQPVAFWCNPISGHNTLYWYLQNLGQGPELLIRYENEEAVDDSQLPKDRFSAERLKGVDSTLKIQPAELGDSAVYLCASSRYFSNYGYTFGSGTRLTVV.

V gene TRBV3-1 (or the pseudogene TRBV3-2) combines with J gene TRBJ2-3, with D possibly matching TRBD1 (6 bases). The CDR3 loop spans 16 amino acids. Trimming pared 4 bases from V and 0 bases from J, leaving 14 bases between. CDR1 and CDR2 (germline): LGHDT, YNNKEL (reference sequence). CDR3 nucleotide sequence: TGTGCCAGCAGCCCCCCAGGGGACCCAAGCACAGATACGCAGTATTTT. As protein: CASSPPGDPSTDTQYF.

The chain has TRBV5-1 and TRBJ2-1; 8 bases agree with TRBD2. Germline lookup yields CDR1 SGHRS and CDR2 YFSETQ. CDR3 length equals 16 residues. The trim removed 4 bases at V and 6 bases at J, leaving 12 bases unmatched. CDR3 nucleotide sequence: TGCGCCAGCAGCCCCTCGGGCGGGACTAGGCGCAATGAGCAGTTCTTC. This codes for CASSPSGGTRRNEQFF.

This clone was counted once. V usage is TRBV5-1 and J usage is TRBJ1-2; TRBD1 matches at 7 bases. Germline V gene sequence: CDR1 SGHRS, CDR2 YFSETQ. J lost 8 bases, V lost 0 bases, and 7 bases had no gene match. The CDR3 has 14 amino acids. The DNA of the CDR3 is TGCGCCAGCAGCTTGGCCACAGGGGCCGAGGGCTACACCTTC. This encodes CASSLATGAEGYTF.

V is TRBV30 and J is TRBJ1-2, with 7 bases aligning to TRBD1. V lost 0 bases and J lost 4; bases outside the gene matches: 2. The CDR3 extends over 13 amino acids. Looked up from germline, CDR1 is GTSNPN and CDR2 is SVGIG (reference sequence). In DNA, the CDR3 is TGTGCCTGGAGTGTACCAGGGGGCTATGGCTACACCTTC. Encoded protein: CAWSVPGGYGYTF.

The rearrangement links TRBV11-2 to TRBJ2-5; perhaps TRBD2 as D (5 bases). The CDR3 spans 15 residues. Germline loops: CDR1 SGHAT, CDR2 FQNNGV. Trimming removed 5 bases at V and 1 base at J, with 14 bases between. In DNA form, the CDR3 reads TGTGCCAGCAGCATTAGCGTTGAACTCCAAGAGACCCAGTACTTC. It codes for CASSISVELQETQYF.

The rearrangement links TRBV3-1 (or the pseudogene TRBV3-2) to TRBJ2-1; TRBD2 might be the D (5 bases). Germline V CDR1 and CDR2: LGHDT, YNNKEL (reference sequence). The CDR3 spans 15 residues. V was shortened by 0 bases and J by 4 bases, with 10 bases between the two germline ends. The CDR3 DNA sequence: TGTGCCAGCAGCCAAGACGGCGGGCTGTACAATGAGCAGTTCTTC. This translates into CASSQDGGLYNEQFF.

This chain connects TRBV6-5 to TRBJ1-5; D may be TRBD1 (5 bases). CDR1 MNHEY and CDR2 SVGAGI come from the germline V gene. This CDR3 region has 15 residues. V was shortened by 8 bases and J by 7 bases, with 21 bases between the two germline ends. CDR3 in amino acids: CASVSISGKGQPQHF. The DNA of the CDR3 is TGTGCCAGCGTTTCCATCAGTGGGAAGGGGCAGCCCCAGCATTTT.